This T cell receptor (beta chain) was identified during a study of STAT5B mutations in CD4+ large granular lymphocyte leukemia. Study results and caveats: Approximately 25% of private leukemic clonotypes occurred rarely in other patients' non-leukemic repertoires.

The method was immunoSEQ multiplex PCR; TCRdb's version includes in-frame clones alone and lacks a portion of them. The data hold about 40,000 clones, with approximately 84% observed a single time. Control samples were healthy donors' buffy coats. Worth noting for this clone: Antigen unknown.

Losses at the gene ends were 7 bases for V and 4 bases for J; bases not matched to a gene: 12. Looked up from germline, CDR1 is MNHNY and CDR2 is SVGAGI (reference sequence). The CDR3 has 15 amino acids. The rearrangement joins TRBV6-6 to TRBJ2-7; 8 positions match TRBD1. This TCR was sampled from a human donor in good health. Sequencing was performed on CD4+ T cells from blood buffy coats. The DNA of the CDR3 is TGTGCCAGCATGGAGACCGGGACAGGACCTTACGAGCAGTACTTC. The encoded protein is CASMETGTGPYEQYF.